The table lists the clone carrying this T cell receptor beta chain with a count of one. Its cognate antigen is unknown. The sample is drawn from a study of blood T cells in healthy people across ages. Primers used in a second PCR of roughly 6 to 12 cycles were a sample-barcoded 5' primer and a J-beta primer mix. Tags on each cDNA molecule came from a template-switch adaptor with 12 random nucleotides. A single record per CDR3 protein comes from TCRdb applying MiXCR to the 5' RACE reads. This table has 920,000 or so distinct CDR3 sequences, around 43% appearing once. Study conclusions and caveats: Naive and antigen-experienced cells could not be conclusively compared, given unsorted PBMCs.

This clonotype originated in a woman aged 60 to 75 in good health. Sample: blood.

CDR3 protein: CASSQQRDRRYNEQFF. The CDR3 bases are TGTGCCAGCAGCCAACAAAGGGACAGGAGATACAATGAGCAGTTCTTC. The chain couples TRBV14 to TRBJ2-1; 8 nucleotides match TRBD1. Germline values: CDR1 SGHDN, CDR2 FVKESK. The junction had 7 bases not matched to a gene; V was cut back by 2 bases and J by 4 bases. The CDR3 has 16 residues.